These 6 T cell receptor beta chains originate from one sample sequenced in a study of neoadjuvant anti-PD-1 for oral cavity cancer. The sample's time point: after neoadjuvant nivolumab, at surgical resection. Generated by immunoSEQ multiplex PCR, the TCRdb table keeps only in-frame clones and is missing some. The data show roughly 68,000 clones, roughly nine tenths seen once. Sequencing used PBMCs, obtained after nivolumab (anti-PD-1) treatment. The origin of the receptors is a person aged 40 to 85 with oral cavity squamous cell carcinoma.

This chain joins TRBV27 and TRBJ2-6; the D gene could be TRBD1 or TRBD2 (6 bases each). Germline V gene data show CDR1 as MNHEY and CDR2 as SMNVEV (reference sequence). The CDR3 totals 16 residues. V was shortened by 1 base and J by 2 bases, with 9 bases between the two germline ends. The CDR3 region is CASSLWGAPGANVLTF. The CDR3 coding sequence is TGTGCCAGCAGTTTATGGGGGGCGCCTGGGGCCAACGTCCTGACTTTC.

V gene TRBV6-1 combines with J gene TRBJ2-5; D gene ambiguous. This CDR3 contains 14 residues. Germline V gene lookup returns CDR1 MNHNS and CDR2 SASEGT. With 6 bases removed from V and 3 bases from J, the gap between germline ends came to 14 bases. The CDR3: CASSRMGNKETQYF. CDR3 bases: TGTGCCAGCAGCCGAATGGGGAACAAAGAGACCCAGTACTTC.

The chain has TRBV6-1 and TRBJ1-2; TRBD1 aligns across 10 bases. The CDR3 has 15 amino acids. V was pared by 4 bases and J by 2 bases, with 4 bases of the junction left unmatched. Germline V gene sequence: CDR1 MNHNS, CDR2 SASEGT. CDR3 residues: CASSGGQGINYGYTF. The CDR3 DNA follows: TGTGCCAGCAGTGGGGGACAGGGGATAAACTATGGCTACACCTTC.

The rearrangement links TRBV19 to TRBJ2-2; D gene uncertain. Trimming took 9 bases from V and 5 from J, leaving 19 bases between them. There are 15 residues in the CDR3. Germline CDR1 reads LNHDA; CDR2 reads SQIVND (reference sequence). As DNA, the CDR3 is TGTGCCAGCAACGGCAGGTGGGCCACAACCGGGGAGCTGTTTTTT. Translated, it gives CASNGRWATTGELFF.

The rearrangement joins TRBV4-1 to TRBJ1-2, with 7 bases matching TRBD1. V trimming: 0 bases; J trimming: 4 bases; junction bases outside the gene matches: 14. CDR1 is MGHRA, CDR2 YSYEKL, per germline. CDR3 size: 18 residues. CDR3 loop: CASSQDRHRGVGGYGYTF. CDR3 DNA sequence: TGCGCCAGCAGCCAAGATCGTCACAGGGGAGTTGGAGGCTATGGCTACACCTTC.

This sequence joins TRBV25-1 and TRBJ2-5; D perhaps matches TRBD1 (6 bases). Germline CDR1 MGHDK, CDR2 SYGVNS. Trimming took 2 bases from V and 9 from J, leaving 16 bases between them. This CDR3 has 14 residues. As DNA, the CDR3 is TGTGCCAGCAGTGAACCCAACAGACAGGTCCCCCAGTACTTC. This codes for CASSEPNRQVPQYF.